Sequencing of this TCR beta chain was carried out in a study of coeliac disease. Using immunoSEQ multiplex PCR, the repertoire was profiled, and TCRdb retains in-frame clones only, with some absent. The sample includes 3,000 or so clones, less than 85% seen only once; the top ten take 15% to 19%. Looked up from germline, CDR1 is ENHRY and CDR2 is SYGVKD. With 5 bases clipped from V and 4 bases from J, the junction kept 9 bases outside the gene matches. CDR3 length: 15 amino acids. Findings and limits, study-wide: TRB repertoires were largely private, with most amino acid sequences found in only one sample.

A remark on this clone: Its antigen is currently unknown.

Sequenced sample: intraepithelial lymphocytes from the gut. The rearrangement uses TRBV10-3 and TRBJ1-2, with 8 positions matching TRBD1. This sequence was found in a man aged 18 to 29 with celiac disease on a gluten-free diet. This CDR3 is CAISFPGQALYGYTF. CDR3 DNA: TGTGCCATCAGTTTTCCGGGACAGGCACTCTATGGCTACACCTTC.